This T cell receptor (beta chain) was sequenced during a study of cytomegalovirus exposure and HLA in healthy donors. Regarding the study as a whole: According to the study, 180 or so TCR beta chains were cytomegalovirus-associated. Through in vitro validation, a few CMV-associated chains were shown to be specific for CMV antigens.

The CDR3 totals 16 residues. CDR1 SGDLS and CDR2 YYNGEE come from the germline V gene. Losses at the gene ends were 0 bases for V and 1 base for J; bases not matched to a gene: 3. A word on this clone: The target antigen is unknown.

Sequencing was performed with immunoSEQ multiplex PCR; in TCRdb, only in-frame clones are kept and a portion is missing. The sample has under 85,000 clones, roughly 94% seen once. The donors were part of the validation cohort, which consisted of over a hundred subjects and was separate from the first cohort of about 650 subjects. Sequencing was done on a sample of PBMCs. This clonotype was obtained from a woman aged 18-29 years in good health and CMV-seropositive. The chain couples TRBV9 to TRBJ2-5; TRBD1 aligns across 10 bases. This CDR3 is CASSVGTGGFQETQYF. In DNA form, the CDR3 reads TGTGCCAGCAGCGTAGGGACAGGGGGGTTCCAAGAGACCCAGTACTTC.